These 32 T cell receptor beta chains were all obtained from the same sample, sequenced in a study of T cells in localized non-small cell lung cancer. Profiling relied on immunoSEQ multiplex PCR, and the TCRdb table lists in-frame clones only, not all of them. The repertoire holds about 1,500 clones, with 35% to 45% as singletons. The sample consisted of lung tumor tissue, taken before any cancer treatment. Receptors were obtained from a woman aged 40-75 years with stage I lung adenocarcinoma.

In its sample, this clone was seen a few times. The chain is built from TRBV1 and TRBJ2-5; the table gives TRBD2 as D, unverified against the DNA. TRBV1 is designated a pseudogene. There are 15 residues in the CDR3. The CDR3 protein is CASSQVGLGGETQYF. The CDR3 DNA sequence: TGCGCCAGCAGCCAAGTCGGACTAGGGGGGGAGACCCAGTACTTC.

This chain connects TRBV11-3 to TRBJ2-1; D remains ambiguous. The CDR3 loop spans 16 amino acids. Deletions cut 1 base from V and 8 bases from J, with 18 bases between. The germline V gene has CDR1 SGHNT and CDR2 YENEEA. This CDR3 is CASSLGAELSSHEQFF. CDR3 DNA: TGTGCCAGCAGCTTAGGGGCAGAACTATCGAGCCATGAGCAGTTCTTC.

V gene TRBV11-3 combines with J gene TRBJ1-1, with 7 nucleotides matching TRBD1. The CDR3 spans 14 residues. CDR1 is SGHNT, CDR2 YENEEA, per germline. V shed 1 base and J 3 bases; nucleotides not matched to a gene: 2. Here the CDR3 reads CASSLVRGDTEAFF. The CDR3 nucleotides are TGTGCCAGCAGCTTAGTCAGGGGGGACACTGAAGCTTTCTTT.

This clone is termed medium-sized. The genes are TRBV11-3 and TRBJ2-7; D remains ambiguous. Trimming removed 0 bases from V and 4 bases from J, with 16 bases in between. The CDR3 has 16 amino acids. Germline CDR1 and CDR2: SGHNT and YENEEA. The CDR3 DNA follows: TGTGCCAGCAGCTTAGAGGGGTCTAATCGCCCGTACGAGCAGTACTTC. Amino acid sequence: CASSLEGSNRPYEQYF.

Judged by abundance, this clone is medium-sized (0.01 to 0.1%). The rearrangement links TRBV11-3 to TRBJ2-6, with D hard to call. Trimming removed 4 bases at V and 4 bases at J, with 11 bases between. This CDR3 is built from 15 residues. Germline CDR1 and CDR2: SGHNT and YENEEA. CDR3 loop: CASSSWNAGANVLTF. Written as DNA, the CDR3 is TGTGCCAGCAGCTCGTGGAATGCAGGGGCCAACGTCCTGACTTTC. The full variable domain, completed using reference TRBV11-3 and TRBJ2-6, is EAGVVQSPRYKIIEKKQPVAFWCNPISGHNTLYWYLQNLGQGPELLIRYENEEAVDDSQLPKDRFSAERLKGVDSTLKIQPAELGDSAVYLCASSSWNAGANVLTFGAGSRLTVL.

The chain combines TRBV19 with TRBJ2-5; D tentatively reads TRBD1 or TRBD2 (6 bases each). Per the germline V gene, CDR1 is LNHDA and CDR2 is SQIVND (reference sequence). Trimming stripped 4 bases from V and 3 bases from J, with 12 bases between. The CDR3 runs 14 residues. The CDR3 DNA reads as TGTGCCAGTAGTACAGGCGGGACAAAAGAGACCCAGTACTTC. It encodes CASSTGGTKETQYF. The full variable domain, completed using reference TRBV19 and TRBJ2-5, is DGGITQSPKYLFRKEGQNVTLSCEQNLNHDAMYWYRQDPGQGLRLIYYSQIVNDFQKGDIAEGYSVSREKKESFPLTVTSAQKNPTAFYLCASSTGGTKETQYFGPGTRLLVL.

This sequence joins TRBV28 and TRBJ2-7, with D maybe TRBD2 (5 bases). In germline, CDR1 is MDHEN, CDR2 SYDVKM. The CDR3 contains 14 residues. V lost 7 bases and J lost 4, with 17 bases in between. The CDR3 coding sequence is TGTGCCAGCACCCGGGGTAGACCTTTTTACGAGCAGTACTTC. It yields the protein CASTRGRPFYEQYF.

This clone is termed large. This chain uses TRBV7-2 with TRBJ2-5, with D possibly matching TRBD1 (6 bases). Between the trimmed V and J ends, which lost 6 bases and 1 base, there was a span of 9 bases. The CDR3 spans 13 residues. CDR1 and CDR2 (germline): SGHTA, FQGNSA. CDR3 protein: CASRKQGQETQYF. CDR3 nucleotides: TGTGCCAGCAGGAAACAGGGCCAAGAGACCCAGTACTTC.

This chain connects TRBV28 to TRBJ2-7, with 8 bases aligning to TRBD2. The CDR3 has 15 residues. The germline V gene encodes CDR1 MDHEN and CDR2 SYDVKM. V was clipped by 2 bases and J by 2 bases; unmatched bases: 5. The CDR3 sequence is CASSLGAGVTYEQYF. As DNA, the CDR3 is TGTGCCAGCAGTTTAGGAGCGGGAGTCACCTACGAGCAGTACTTC. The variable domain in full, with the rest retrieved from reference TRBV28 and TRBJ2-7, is DVKVTQSSRYLVKRTGEKVFLECVQDMDHENMFWYRQDPGLGLRLIYFSYDVKMKEKGDIPEGYSVSREKKERFSLILESASTNQTSMYLCASSLGAGVTYEQYFGPGTRLTVT.

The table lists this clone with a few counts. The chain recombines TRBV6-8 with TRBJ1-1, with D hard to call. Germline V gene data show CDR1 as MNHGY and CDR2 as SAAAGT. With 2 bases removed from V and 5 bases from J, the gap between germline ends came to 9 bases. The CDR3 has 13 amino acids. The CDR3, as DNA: TGTGCCAGCAGTTACGACGGTAGGACTGAAGCTTTCTTT. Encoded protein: CASSYDGRTEAFF.

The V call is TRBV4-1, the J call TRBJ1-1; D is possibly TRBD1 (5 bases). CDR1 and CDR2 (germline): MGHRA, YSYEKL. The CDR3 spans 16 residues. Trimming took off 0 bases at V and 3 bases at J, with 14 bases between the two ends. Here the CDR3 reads CASSQDGGWKDTEAFF. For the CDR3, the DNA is TGCGCCAGCAGCCAAGATGGGGGGTGGAAGGACACTGAAGCTTTCTTT.

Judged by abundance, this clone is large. CDR3 nucleotide sequence: TGCGCCAGCAGCACGACGAGGGGGGCTGGAAACACCATATATTTT. Translated, it gives CASSTTRGAGNTIYF. V is TRBV4-1 and J is TRBJ1-3; possibly TRBD1 for D (6 bases). V was shortened by 5 bases and J by 2 bases, with 13 bases between the two germline ends. In germline, CDR1 is MGHRA, CDR2 YSYEKL. The CDR3 covers 15 residues.

The CDR3 is CASSRLSGGSYNEQFF. CDR3 DNA sequence: TGTGCCAGCAGCCGCCTAAGCGGGGGTTCCTACAATGAGCAGTTCTTC. V is TRBV28 and J is TRBJ2-1; 8 bases map to TRBD2. V shed 6 bases, J shed 1 base, and the junction held 8 bases outside the gene matches. CDR3 length: 16 amino acids. Germline V gene lookup returns CDR1 MDHEN and CDR2 SYDVKM.

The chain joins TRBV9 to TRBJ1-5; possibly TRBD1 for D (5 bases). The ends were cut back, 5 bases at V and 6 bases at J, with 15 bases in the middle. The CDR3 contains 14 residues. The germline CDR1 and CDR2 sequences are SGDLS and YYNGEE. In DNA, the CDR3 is TGTGCCAGCAGGGGTCCGGGGCAAACTCAGCCCCAGCATTTT. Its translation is CASRGPGQTQPQHF. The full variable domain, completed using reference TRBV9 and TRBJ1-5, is DSGVTQTPKHLITATGQRVTLRCSPRSGDLSVYWYQQSLDQGLQFLIQYYNGEERAKGNILERFSAQQFPDLHSELNLSSLELGDSALYFCASRGPGQTQPQHFGDGTRLSIL.

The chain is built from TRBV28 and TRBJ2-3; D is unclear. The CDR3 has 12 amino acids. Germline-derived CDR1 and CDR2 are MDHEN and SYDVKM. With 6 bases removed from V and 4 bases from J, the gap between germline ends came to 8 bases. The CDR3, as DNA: TGTGCCAGCAGGGATGTGCCAGATACGCAGTATTTT. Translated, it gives CASRDVPDTQYF.

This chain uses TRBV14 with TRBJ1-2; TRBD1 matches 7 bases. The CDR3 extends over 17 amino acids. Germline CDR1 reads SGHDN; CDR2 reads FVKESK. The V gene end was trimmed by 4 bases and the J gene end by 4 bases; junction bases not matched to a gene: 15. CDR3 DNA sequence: TGTGCCAGCAGCCCACAACGGACGACAGGGCTCGTCTATGGCTACACCTTC. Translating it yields CASSPQRTTGLVYGYTF.

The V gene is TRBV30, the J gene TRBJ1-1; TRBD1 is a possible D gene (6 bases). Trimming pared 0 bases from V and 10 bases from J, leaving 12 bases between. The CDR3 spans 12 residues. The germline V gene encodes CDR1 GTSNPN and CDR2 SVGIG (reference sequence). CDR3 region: CAWSVPWGRAFF. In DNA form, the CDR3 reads TGTGCCTGGAGTGTCCCTTGGGGGCGAGCTTTCTTT.

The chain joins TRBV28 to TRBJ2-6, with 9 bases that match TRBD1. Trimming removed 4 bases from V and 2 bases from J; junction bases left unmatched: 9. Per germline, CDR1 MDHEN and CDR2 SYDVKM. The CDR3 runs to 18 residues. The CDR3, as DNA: TGTGCCAGCAGTTCAGTACAGGGGGCGCAGGCTGGGGCCAACGTCCTGACTTTC. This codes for CASSSVQGAQAGANVLTF. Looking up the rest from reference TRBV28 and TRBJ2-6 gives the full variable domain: DVKVTQSSRYLVKRTGEKVFLECVQDMDHENMFWYRQDPGLGLRLIYFSYDVKMKEKGDIPEGYSVSREKKERFSLILESASTNQTSMYLCASSSVQGAQAGANVLTFGAGSRLTVL.

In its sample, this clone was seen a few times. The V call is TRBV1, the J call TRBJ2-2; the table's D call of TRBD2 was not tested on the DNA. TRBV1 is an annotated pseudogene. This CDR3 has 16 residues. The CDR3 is CASSQERGQGTGELFF. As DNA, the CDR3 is TGCGCCAGCAGCCAAGAGCGGGGGCAGGGCACCGGGGAGCTGTTTTTT.

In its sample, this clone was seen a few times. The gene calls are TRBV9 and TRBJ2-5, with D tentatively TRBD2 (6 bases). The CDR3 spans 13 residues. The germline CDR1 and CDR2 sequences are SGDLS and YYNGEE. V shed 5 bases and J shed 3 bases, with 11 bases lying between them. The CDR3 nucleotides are TGTGCCAGCAGTCCCATAGCGGAAGAGACCCAGTACTTC. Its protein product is CASSPIAEETQYF.

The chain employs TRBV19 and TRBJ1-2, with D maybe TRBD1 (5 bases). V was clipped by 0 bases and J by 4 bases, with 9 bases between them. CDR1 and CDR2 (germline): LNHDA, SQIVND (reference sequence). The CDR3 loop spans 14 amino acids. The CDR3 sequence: CASSIDSGPYGYTF. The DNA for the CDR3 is TGTGCCAGTAGTATAGACTCAGGGCCCTATGGCTACACCTTC.

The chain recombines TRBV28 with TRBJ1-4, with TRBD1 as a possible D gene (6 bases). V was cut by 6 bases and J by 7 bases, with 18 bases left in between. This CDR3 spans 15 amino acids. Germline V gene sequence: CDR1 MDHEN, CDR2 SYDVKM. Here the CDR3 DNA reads TGTGCCAGCAGCTCCAACAGGGAAAGGATTGAAAAACTGTTTTTT. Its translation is CASSSNRERIEKLFF.

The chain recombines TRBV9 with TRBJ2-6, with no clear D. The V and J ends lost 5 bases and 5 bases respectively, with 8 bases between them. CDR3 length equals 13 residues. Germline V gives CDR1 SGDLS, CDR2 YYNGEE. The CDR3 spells CASSEGRANVLTF. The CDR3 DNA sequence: TGTGCCAGCAGTGAAGGGCGGGCCAACGTCCTGACTTTC.

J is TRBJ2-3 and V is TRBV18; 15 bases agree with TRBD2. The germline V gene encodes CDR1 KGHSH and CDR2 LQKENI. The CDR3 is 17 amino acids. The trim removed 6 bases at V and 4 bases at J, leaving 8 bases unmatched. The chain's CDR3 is CASSRGTSGGIPDTQYF. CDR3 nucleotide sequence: TGTGCCAGCTCCCGCGGGACTAGCGGGGGGATCCCAGATACGCAGTATTTT.

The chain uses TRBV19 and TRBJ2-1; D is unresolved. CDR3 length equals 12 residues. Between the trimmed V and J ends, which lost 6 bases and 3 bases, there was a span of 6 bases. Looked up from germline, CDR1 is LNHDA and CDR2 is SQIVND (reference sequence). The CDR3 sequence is CASRDGYNEQFF. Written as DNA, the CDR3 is TGTGCCAGTAGGGATGGCTACAATGAGCAGTTCTTC.

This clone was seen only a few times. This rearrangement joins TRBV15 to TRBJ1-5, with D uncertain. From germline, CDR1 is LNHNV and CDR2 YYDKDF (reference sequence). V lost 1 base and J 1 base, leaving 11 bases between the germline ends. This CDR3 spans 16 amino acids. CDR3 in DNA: TGTGCCACCAGCAGAGCCCCGGTGGGAAGCAATCAGCCCCAGCATTTT. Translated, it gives CATSRAPVGSNQPQHF.

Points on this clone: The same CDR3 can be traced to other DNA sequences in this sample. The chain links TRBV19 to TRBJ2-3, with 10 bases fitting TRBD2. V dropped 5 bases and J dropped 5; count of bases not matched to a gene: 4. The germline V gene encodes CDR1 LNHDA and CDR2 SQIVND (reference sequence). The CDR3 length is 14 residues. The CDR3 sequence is CASSLAGGQDTQYF. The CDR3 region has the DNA TGTGCCAGTAGTTTAGCGGGAGGTCAAGATACGCAGTATTTT.

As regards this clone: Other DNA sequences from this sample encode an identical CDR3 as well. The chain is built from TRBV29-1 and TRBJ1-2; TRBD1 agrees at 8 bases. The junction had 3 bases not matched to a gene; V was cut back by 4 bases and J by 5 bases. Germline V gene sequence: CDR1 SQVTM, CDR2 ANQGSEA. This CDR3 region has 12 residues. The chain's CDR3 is CSVATGVYGYTF. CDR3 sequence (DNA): TGCAGCGTTGCGACAGGGGTTTATGGCTACACCTTC.

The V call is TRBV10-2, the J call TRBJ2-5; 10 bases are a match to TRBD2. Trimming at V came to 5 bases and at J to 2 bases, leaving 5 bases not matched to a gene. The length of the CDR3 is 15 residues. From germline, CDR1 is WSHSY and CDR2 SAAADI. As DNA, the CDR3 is TGCGCCAGCAGTAATCTAGCGGGAGTTCAAGAGACCCAGTACTTC. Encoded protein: CASSNLAGVQETQYF.

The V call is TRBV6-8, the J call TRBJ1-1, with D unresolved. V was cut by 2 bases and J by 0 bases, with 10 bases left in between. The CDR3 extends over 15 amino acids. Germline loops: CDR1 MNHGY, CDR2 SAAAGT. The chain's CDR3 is CASSYGRYMNTEAFF. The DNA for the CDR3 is TGTGCCAGCAGTTACGGGCGGTACATGAACACTGAAGCTTTCTTT.

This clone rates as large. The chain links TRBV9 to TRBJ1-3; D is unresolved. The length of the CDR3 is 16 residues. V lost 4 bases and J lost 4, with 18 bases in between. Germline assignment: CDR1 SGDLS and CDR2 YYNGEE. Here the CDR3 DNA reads TGTGCCAGCAGCCTAGGCGGCCGAGAGTCAGGAAACACCATATATTTT. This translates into CASSLGGRESGNTIYF.

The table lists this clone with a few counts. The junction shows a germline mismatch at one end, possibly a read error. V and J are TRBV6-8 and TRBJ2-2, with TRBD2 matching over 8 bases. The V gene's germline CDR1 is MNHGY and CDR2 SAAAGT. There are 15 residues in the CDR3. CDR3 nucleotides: TGTGCCATCAGTGGACGGGAGGGGGAAACCGGGGAGCTGTTTTTT. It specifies CAISGREGETGELFF.